This T cell receptor beta chain was sequenced for a study of tissue T cells after allogeneic stem cell transplantation. The protocol was immunoSEQ multiplex PCR, while the TCRdb copy is restricted to in-frame clones and leaves out a portion. The table includes thousands of clones, 60% to 70% detected once. On this clone itself: The genes are named according to mouse. The CDR3 end falls 1 residue outside the read, so it is completed with the germline J gene.

Germline values: CDR1 FNHDT, CDR2 SITEND (reference sequence). The CDR3 consists of 16 residues. V shed 5 bases and J 0 bases; nucleotides not matched to a gene: 5. The clonotype originates from a female BALB/c mouse in good health. The MHC haplotype of this mouse line is H2-d. Sequenced material: blood. This chain uses TRBV19 with TRBJ2-3; 11 positions agree with TRBD2. Partial CDR3 DNA: TGTGCCAGCAGCCCGGACTGGGGGGCTAGTGCAGAAACGCTGTAT. Its translation is CASSPDWGASAETLY. The CDR3 in its entirety is CASSPDWGASAETLYF.